This T cell receptor beta chain was sequenced for a study of T cell repertoires in cytomegalovirus infection (dated 2019 in TCRdb). As for the study more broadly: Donor HLA type was relevant to the analysis, as public TCR beta signatures indicated carriage of CMV infection together with the matching HLA type.

Per the germline V gene (reference sequence), SGHNT is the CDR1 and YYREEE is the CDR2. Trimming takes 0 bases from V and 5 bases from J, and the germline ends sit 15 bases apart. Its CDR3 holds 16 amino acids, cysteine through phenylalanine. Only CDR3 DNA remains: 48 bases, in frame from the first base. The sequencing machine was an Illumina HiSeq 1500. TCRdb handled the public reads itself, with Q25 trimming in fastp and clone calling in MiXCR, and kept productive beta chains. All rows with the same CDR3 protein become a single entry with the most common DNA and genes. For this sample the table gives more than 150,000 distinct CDR3 sequences, of which 17% were detected only once. The ten largest clones capture about 19% of the sample. Beyond this particular receptor, the publication reports: In the ex vivo response, HLA-C-restricted CMV-specific TCR beta clonotypes were dominant, and in two of eight donors the single most frequent clonotype came from this HLA-C-restricted group. In both this cohort and an independent cohort of more than 350 donors, the cumulative frequency of public TCR beta family members distinguished carriers of CMV infection plus the relevant HLA type.

Notes on this clonotype: The antigen it recognizes is unknown. No much larger clonotype is one base removed from it; base qualities were not supplied.

This receptor chain uses TRBV5-4 and TRBJ2-1; the D region possibly corresponds to TRBD2 (5 bases align). This clonotype originated in a human donor in good health (CMV status not recorded). Some clones in this sample may be carry-over from other donors' samples. Source material: CD8+ T cells from PBMCs. The CDR3 corresponds to CASSLEFRTENNEQFF. The DNA sequence reads TGTGCCAGCAGCTTGGAATTCCGGACTGAAAACAATGAGCAGTTCTTC. Joined to the reference TRBV5-4 and TRBJ2-1 proteins, this CDR3 gives the full variable domain: ETGVTQSPTHLIKTRGQQVTLRCSSQSGHNTVSWYQQALGQGPQFIFQYYREEENGRGNFPPRFSGLQFPNYSSELNVNALELDDSALYLCASSLEFRTENNEQFFGPGTRLTVL.